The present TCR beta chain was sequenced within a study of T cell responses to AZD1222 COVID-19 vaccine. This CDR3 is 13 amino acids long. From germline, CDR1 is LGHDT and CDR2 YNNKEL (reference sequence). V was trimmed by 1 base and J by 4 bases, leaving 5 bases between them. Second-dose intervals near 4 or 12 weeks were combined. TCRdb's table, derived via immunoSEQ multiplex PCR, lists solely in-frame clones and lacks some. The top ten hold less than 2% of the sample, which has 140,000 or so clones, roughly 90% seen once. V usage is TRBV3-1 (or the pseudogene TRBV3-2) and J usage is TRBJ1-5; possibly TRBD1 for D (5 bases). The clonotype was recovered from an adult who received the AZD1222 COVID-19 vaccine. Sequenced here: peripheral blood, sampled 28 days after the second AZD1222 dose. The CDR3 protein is CASSQGGNQPQHF. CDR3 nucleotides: TGTGCCAGCAGCCAAGGGGGGAATCAGCCCCAGCATTTT.